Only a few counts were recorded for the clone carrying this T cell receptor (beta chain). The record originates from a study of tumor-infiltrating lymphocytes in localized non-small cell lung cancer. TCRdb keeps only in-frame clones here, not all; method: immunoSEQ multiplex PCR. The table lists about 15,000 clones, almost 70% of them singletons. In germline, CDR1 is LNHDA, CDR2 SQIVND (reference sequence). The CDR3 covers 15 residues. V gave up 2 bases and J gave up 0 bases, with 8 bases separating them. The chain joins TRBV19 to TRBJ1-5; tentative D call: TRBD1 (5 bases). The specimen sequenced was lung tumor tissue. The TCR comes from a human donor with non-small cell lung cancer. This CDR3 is CASSISGISNQPQHF. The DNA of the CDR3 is TGTGCCAGTAGTATATCAGGGATTAGCAATCAGCCCCAGCATTTT.